This is a list of T cell receptor beta chains from one sample in a study of blood T cell repertoires in COVID-19. TCRdb keeps only in-frame clones here, not all; method: immunoSEQ multiplex PCR. This table holds under 250,000 clones, approximately 84% found once. Sequencing input: PBMCs or T cells enriched from blood (not recorded which). The receptors were sampled from a man aged 35 to 55 who had recovered from COVID-19. The CDR3 runs from the conserved cysteine through the conserved F or W. The D gene is left open where the match is weak. Some rows mark clone size as missing; the rest say once, few, many or name a class of expanded clone.

abundance	v_gene	j_gene	d_gene	CDR3aa	CDR3nt
.	TRBV7-9	TRBJ2-5	TRBD1	CASSLEGGEETQYF	TGTGCCAGCAGCTTAGAAGGGGGCGAGGAGACCCAGTACTTC
.	TRBV3-1/TRBV3-2	TRBJ2-7	.	CASSKAPGPSYEQYF	TGTGCCAGCAGCAAAGCCCCTGGGCCCTCCTACGAGCAGTACTTC
.	TRBV3-1/TRBV3-2	TRBJ1-6	.	CATGSSPLHF	TGTGCCACCGGGAGTTCACCCCTCCACTTT
.	TRBV7-2	TRBJ1-1	.	CASSPWAGELTGAFF	TGTGCCAGCAGCCCCTGGGCGGGGGAACTCACCGGAGCTTTCTTT
once	TRBV19	TRBJ1-5	.	CASSMTANQPQHF	TGTGCCAGTAGTATGACAGCGAATCAGCCCCAGCATTTT
.	TRBV12-3/TRBV12-4	TRBJ2-5	.	CASSNQETQYF	TGTGCCAGCAGCAATCAAGAGACCCAGTACTTC
.	TRBV19	TRBJ2-7	TRBD1	CASPWDSDEQYF	TGTGCCAGTCCCTGGGACAGCGACGAGCAGTACTTC
.	TRBV12-3/TRBV12-4	TRBJ2-2	.	CASSFTGVGELFF	TGTGCCAGCAGTTTCACGGGTGTCGGGGAGCTGTTTTTT
.	TRBV29-1	TRBJ1-2	.	CSGTTGDYGYTF	TGCAGCGGTACAACAGGAGACTATGGCTACACCTTC
.	TRBV5-4	TRBJ1-2	.	CASSLGAISNYGYTF	TGTGCCAGCAGCTTAGGGGCAATTTCAAACTATGGCTACACCTTC
.	TRBV2	TRBJ2-1	.	CATSSLEGLGEQFF	TGTGCCACCTCGTCTCTGGAGGGCCTCGGTGAGCAGTTCTTC
.	TRBV28	TRBJ2-3	.	CASSQPADASTDTQYF	TGTGCCAGCAGCCAACCCGCGGATGCTAGCACAGATACGCAGTATTTT
.	TRBV5-5	TRBJ2-3	.	CASSYRQVQDTQYF	TGTGCCAGCAGCTACCGACAGGTGCAAGATACGCAGTATTTT
few	TRBV3-1/TRBV3-2	TRBJ2-1	.	CASSQDRRNEQFF	TGTGCCAGCAGCCAAGATCGGAGAAATGAGCAGTTCTTC
.	TRBV28	TRBJ1-6	.	CASRPTGRGLSLHF	TGTGCCAGCAGACCCACAGGCCGAGGTTTGTCCCTCCACTTT
few	TRBV11-3	TRBJ2-2	TRBD1	CASSLAGQGASIGELFF	TGTGCCAGCAGCTTAGCGGGACAGGGGGCGTCTATCGGGGAGCTGTTTTTT
.	TRBV4-2	TRBJ2-3	.	CASSLANTDTQYF	TGTGCCAGCAGCCTCGCTAACACAGATACGCAGTATTTT
.	TRBV18	TRBJ2-1	.	CASSPGGQTNEQFF	TGTGCCAGCTCACCCGGAGGGCAGACCAATGAGCAGTTCTTC
.	TRBV27	TRBJ2-5	.	CASRDRLRIVGRESETQYF	TGTGCCAGCAGAGACCGACTTCGAATAGTGGGGCGCGAATCAGAGACCCAGTACTTC
.	TRBV6-5	TRBJ1-1	.	CASTSRVSEAFF	TGTGCCAGCACCTCCAGGGTGTCTGAAGCTTTCTTT
.	TRBV7-3	TRBJ1-1	TRBD1	CASSSQGADTEAFF	TGTGCCAGCAGCTCACAGGGGGCTGACACTGAAGCTTTCTTT